This T cell receptor beta chain was documented in a study of blood T cell repertoires in COVID-19. At the level of the study: Nucleic acid was either cDNA or gDNA, and it came from T cells, B-cell-depleted T cells, or PBMCs.

TCRdb's copy holds only in-frame clones and misses some; the assay was immunoSEQ multiplex PCR. The top ten hold just over 2.5% of the sample, which has about 150,000 clones, around nine tenths seen once. With 4 bases clipped from V and 1 base from J, the junction kept 8 bases outside the gene matches. Germline loops: CDR1 SEHNR, CDR2 FQNEAQ (reference sequence). The CDR3 consists of 16 residues. The chain carries TRBV7-9 and TRBJ2-3; TRBD2 matches at 7 bases. Sequencing was done on a sample of peripheral blood. This receptor was taken from a woman of 80 years or more with COVID-19, enrolled during active disease. This CDR3 reads CASSYGTTVGTDTQYF. In nucleotides, the CDR3 is TGTGCCAGCAGCTACGGGACTACCGTCGGCACAGATACGCAGTATTTT.